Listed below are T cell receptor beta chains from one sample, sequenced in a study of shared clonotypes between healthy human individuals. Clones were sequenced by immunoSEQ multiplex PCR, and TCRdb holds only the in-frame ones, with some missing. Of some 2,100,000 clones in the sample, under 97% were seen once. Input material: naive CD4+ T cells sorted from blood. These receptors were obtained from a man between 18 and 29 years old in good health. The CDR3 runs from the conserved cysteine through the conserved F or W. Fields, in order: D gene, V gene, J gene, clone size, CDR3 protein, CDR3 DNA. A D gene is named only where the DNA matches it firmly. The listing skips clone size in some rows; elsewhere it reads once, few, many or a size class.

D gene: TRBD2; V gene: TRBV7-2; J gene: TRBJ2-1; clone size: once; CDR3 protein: CASSSGLAGWNEQFF; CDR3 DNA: TGTGCCAGCAGCTCCGGGTTAGCGGGTTGGAATGAGCAGTTCTTC
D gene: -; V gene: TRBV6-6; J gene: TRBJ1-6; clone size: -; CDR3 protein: CASSYVEGGGYSPLHF; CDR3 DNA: TGTGCCAGCAGTTACGTAGAGGGGGGGGGATATTCACCCCTCCACTTT
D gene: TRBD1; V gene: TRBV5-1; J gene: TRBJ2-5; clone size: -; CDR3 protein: CASSWPGTGGQETQYF; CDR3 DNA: TGCGCCAGCAGCTGGCCCGGGACAGGGGGTCAAGAGACCCAGTACTTC
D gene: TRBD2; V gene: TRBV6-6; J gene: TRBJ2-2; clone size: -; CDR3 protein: CASSYSSGGHTGELFF; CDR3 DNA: TGTGCCAGCAGTTACTCCAGCGGGGGGCACACCGGGGAGCTGTTTTTT
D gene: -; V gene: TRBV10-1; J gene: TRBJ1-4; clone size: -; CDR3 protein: CASSAGLGEKLFF; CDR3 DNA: TGCGCCAGCAGTGCGGGGTTGGGAGAAAAACTGTTTTTT
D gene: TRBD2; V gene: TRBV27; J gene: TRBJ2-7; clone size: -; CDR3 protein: CAAGGPPYEQYF; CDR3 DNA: TGTGCCGCGGGGGGCCCCCCCTACGAGCAGTACTTC
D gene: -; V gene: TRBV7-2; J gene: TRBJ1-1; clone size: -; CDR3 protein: CASSLAEQPNTEAFF; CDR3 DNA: TGTGCCAGCAGCTTAGCGGAACAGCCGAACACTGAAGCTTTCTTT
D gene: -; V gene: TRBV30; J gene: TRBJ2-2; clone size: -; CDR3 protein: CAWKSPDRWTGELFF; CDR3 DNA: TGTGCCTGGAAATCACCCGACAGATGGACCGGGGAGCTGTTTTTT
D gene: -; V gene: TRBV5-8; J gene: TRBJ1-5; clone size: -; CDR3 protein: CASSLIGAGVQPQHF; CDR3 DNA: TGTGCCAGCAGCTTGATAGGGGCTGGGGTTCAGCCCCAGCATTTT
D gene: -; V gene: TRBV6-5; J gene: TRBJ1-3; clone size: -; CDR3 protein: CASSYGAGLSGNTIYF; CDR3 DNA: TGTGCCAGCAGTTACGGAGCAGGGTTATCTGGAAACACCATATATTTT
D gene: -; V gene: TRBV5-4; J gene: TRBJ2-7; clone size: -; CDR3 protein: CASSPGGVYEQYF; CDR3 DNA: TGTGCCAGCAGCCCGGGCGGGGTCTACGAGCAGTACTTC
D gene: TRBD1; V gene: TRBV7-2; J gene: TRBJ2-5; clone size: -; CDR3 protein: CASSLGQGVETQYF; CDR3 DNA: TGTGCCAGCAGCTTAGGGCAGGGGGTGGAGACCCAGTACTTC
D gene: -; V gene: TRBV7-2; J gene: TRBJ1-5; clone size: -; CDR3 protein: CASSPTRGGNQPQHF; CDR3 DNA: TGTGCCAGCAGCCCCACCAGGGGTGGCAATCAGCCCCAGCATTTT
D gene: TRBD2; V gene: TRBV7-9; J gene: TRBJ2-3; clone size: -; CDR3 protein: CASSRGLAGVGWGTDTQYF; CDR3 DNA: TGTGCCAGCAGCCGAGGACTAGCGGGAGTTGGATGGGGCACAGATACGCAGTATTTT
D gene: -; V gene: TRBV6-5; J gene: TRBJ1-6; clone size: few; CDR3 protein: CASSLRELNSPLHF; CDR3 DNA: TGTGCCAGCAGTCTCAGGGAGCTTAATTCACCCCTCCACTTT
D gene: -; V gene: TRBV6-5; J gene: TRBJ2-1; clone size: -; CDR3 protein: CASSPEGSSYNEQFF; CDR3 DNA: TGTGCCAGCAGCCCCGAGGGGAGCTCCTACAATGAGCAGTTCTTC
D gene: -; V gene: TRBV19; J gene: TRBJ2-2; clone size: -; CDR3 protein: CASRSWGSNTGELFF; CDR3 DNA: TGTGCCAGTAGGTCGTGGGGGTCCAACACCGGGGAGCTGTTTTTT
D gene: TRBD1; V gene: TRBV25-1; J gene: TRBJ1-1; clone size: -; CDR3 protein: CASSLTGANTEAFF; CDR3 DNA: TGTGCCAGCAGCTTGACAGGGGCTAACACTGAAGCTTTCTTT
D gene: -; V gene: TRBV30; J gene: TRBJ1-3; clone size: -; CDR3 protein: CAWIFTGGNTIYF; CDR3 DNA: TGTGCCTGGATCTTCACAGGTGGAAACACCATATATTTT
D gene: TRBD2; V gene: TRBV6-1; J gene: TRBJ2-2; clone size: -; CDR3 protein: CASIVDGGKTGELFF; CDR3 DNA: TGTGCCAGCATTGTCGACGGGGGGAAAACCGGGGAGCTGTTTTTT
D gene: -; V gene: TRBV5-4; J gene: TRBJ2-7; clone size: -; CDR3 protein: CASSLPSGASSYEQYF; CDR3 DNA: TGTGCCAGCAGCTTGCCCTCAGGGGCCAGCTCCTACGAGCAGTACTTC
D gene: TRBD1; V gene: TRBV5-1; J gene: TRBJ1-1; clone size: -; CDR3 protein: CASSLDPGTGGAAATEAFF; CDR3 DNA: TGCGCCAGCAGCTTGGACCCTGGGACAGGGGGAGCAGCGGCCACTGAAGCTTTCTTT
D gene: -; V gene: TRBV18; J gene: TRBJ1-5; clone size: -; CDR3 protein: CASSASVYDSNQPQHF; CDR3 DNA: TGTGCCAGCTCGGCCTCCGTCTACGATAGCAATCAGCCCCAGCATTTT
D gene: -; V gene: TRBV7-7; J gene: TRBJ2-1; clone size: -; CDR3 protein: CASSPGTGEQFF; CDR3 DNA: TGTGCTAGCAGCCCCGGGACTGGCGAGCAGTTCTTC
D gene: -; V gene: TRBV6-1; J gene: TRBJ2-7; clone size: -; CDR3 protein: CASRTGLTYEQYF; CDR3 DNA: TGTGCCAGCAGAACGGGACTGACCTACGAGCAGTACTTC
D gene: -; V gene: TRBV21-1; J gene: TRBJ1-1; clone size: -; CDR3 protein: CASSLGGTELNTEAFF; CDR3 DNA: TGTGCCAGCAGTTTGGGGGGGACGGAGTTGAACACTGAAGCTTTCTTT
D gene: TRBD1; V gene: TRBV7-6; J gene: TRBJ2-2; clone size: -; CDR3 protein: CASSLPGQGRELFF; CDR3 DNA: TGTGCCAGCAGTTTACCGGGACAGGGTCGGGAGCTGTTTTTT
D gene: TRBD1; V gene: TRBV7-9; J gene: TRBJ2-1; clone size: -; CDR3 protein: CASSSRPRDRVHEQFF; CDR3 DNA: TGTGCCAGCAGCTCCCGCCCCCGGGACAGGGTCCATGAGCAGTTCTTC
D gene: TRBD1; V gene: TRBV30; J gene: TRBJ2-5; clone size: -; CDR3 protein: CAWSSRDRGEETQYF; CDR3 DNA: TGTGCCTGGAGTAGCCGGGACAGGGGAGAGGAGACCCAGTACTTC
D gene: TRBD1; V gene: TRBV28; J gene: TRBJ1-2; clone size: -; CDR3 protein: CASSPFGTGGGGYTF; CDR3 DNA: TGTGCCAGCAGTCCCTTCGGGACAGGGGGCGGTGGCTACACCTTC
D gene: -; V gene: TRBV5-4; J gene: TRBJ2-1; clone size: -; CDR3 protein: CASSSTVFGQGLNNEQFF; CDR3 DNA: TGTGCCAGCAGCTCGACGGTGTTTGGTCAAGGGCTGAACAATGAGCAGTTCTTC
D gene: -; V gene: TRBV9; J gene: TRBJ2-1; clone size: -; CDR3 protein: CASSVSGSSYNEQFF; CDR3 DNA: TGTGCCAGCAGCGTATCGGGCAGCTCCTACAATGAGCAGTTCTTC
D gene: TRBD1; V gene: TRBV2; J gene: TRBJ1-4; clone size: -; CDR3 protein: CASTGQFNEKLFF; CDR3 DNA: TGTGCCAGCACGGGACAGTTCAATGAAAAACTGTTTTTT
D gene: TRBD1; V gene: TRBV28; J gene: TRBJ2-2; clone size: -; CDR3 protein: CASSHQGAGELFF; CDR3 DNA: TGTGCCAGCAGTCATCAGGGGGCCGGGGAGCTGTTTTTT
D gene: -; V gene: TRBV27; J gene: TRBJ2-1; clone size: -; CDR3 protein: CASSWGQYNEQFF; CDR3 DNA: TGTGCCAGCAGTTGGGGGCAGTACAATGAGCAGTTCTTC
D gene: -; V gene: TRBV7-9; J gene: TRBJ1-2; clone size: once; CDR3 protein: CASSLILDRNYGYTF; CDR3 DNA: TGTGCCAGCAGCCTCATTCTAGACCGGAACTATGGCTACACCTTC
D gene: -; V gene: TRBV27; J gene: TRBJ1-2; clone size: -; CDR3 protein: CASSAGGSALPGYTF; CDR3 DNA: TGTGCCAGCAGTGCTGGGGGCAGCGCTCTTCCTGGCTACACCTTC